The 26 T cell receptor beta chains given below trace back to one sample, sequenced in a study of vaccination and CD4 T cells after COVID-19. Which antigens these TCRs recognize remains unknown. This sample's treatment: roughly 10-day PBMC culture with coronavirus spike peptide pools or control peptides (ViraFEST assay). With the Oncomine TCR Beta short-read assay, DNA from cultured CD4+ T cells was sequenced. Each CDR3 protein gets one entry after TCRdb re-called the PCR reads with MiXCR. The repertoire includes around 9,500 distinct CDR3 sequences, 40% to 65% of them detected once, and about a fifth sits in the top ten. Sample: CD4+ T cells from blood, cultured in vitro. The receptors come from a human donor who had recovered from COVID-19.

Only a few counts were recorded for this clonotype. The chain uses TRBV7-2 and TRBJ2-2, with 12 bases identical to TRBD2. The V gene end was trimmed by 6 bases and the J gene end by 4 bases; junction bases not matched to a gene: 9. The CDR3 loop spans 17 amino acids. CDR1 and CDR2 from the germline V gene are SGHTA and FQGNSA. The CDR3 loop is CASSSTPGLAGTGELFF. Here the CDR3 DNA reads TGTGCCAGCAGTTCTACGCCGGGACTAGCGGGCACCGGGGAGCTGTTTTTT.

The V and J genes are TRBV15 and TRBJ1-4, with 7 bases fitting TRBD1. Unmatched junction bases numbered 3, after V lost 0 bases and J lost 5 bases. This CDR3 region has 15 residues. CDR1 is LNHNV and CDR2 is YYDKDF in the germline V gene (reference sequence). DNA for the CDR3: TGTGCCACCAGCAGAGATGACAGGGAGAATGAAAAACTGTTTTTT. Translation gives CATSRDDRENEKLFF.

The gene calls are TRBV11-2 and TRBJ2-1; 10 nucleotides agree with TRBD1. The CDR3 sequence is 15 residues long. With 5 bases clipped from V and 6 bases from J, the junction kept 7 bases outside the gene matches. The germline CDR1 and CDR2 sequences are SGHAT and FQNNGV. CDR3 amino acids: CASSPGTGVFNEQFF. CDR3 bases: TGTGCCAGCAGCCCCGGGACAGGGGTTTTCAATGAGCAGTTCTTC.

The V gene is TRBV6-1, the J gene TRBJ2-2; D is ambiguous. The germline gives CDR1 MNHNS, CDR2 SASEGT. V gave up 5 bases and J gave up 4 bases, with 8 bases separating them. There are 13 residues in the CDR3. CDR3 sequence (DNA): TGTGCCAGCAGTCCTTGGGCCACCGGGGAGCTGTTTTTT. The encoded protein is CASSPWATGELFF.

The V and J genes are TRBV11-2 and TRBJ2-2; D assignment may be TRBD1 or TRBD2 (5 bases each). The CDR3 is 14 amino acids. Trimming stripped 2 bases from V and 7 bases from J, with 11 bases between. The V gene's germline CDR1 is SGHAT and CDR2 FQNNGV. CDR3 nucleotide sequence: TGTGCCAGCAGCTTAACGGGACCTGGCGGGGAGCTGTTTTTT. Protein sequence: CASSLTGPGGELFF.

The rearrangement links TRBV7-6 to TRBJ2-5; no reliable D call. Trimming removed 0 bases from V and 4 bases from J, with 9 bases in between. This CDR3 region has 14 residues. Germline values: CDR1 SGHVS, CDR2 FNYEAQ. In DNA, the CDR3 is TGTGCCAGCAGCTTAGCTGGTTATTCAGAGACCCAGTACTTC. It encodes CASSLAGYSETQYF.

The V call is TRBV12-3 or TRBV12-4, the J call TRBJ1-3; no definite D call. The CDR3 is 13 residues long. Trimming pared 4 bases from V and 8 bases from J, leaving 12 bases between. The DNA for the CDR3 is TGTGCCAGCAGTTGGGTCGGGGTGGACACCATATATTTT. Its protein product is CASSWVGVDTIYF.

The rearrangement uses TRBV30 and TRBJ1-2; D is unclear. The CDR3 sequence is 13 residues long. CDR1 GTSNPN and CDR2 SVGIG come from the germline V gene (reference sequence). The V and J ends lost 5 bases and 2 bases respectively, with 12 bases between them. The CDR3 here is CAWGANMNYGYTF. The CDR3 nucleotides are TGTGCCTGGGGTGCTAATATGAACTATGGCTACACCTTC. Complete variable domain (other parts from reference TRBV30 and TRBJ1-2): SQTIHQWPATLVQPVGSPLSLECTVEGTSNPNLYWYRQAAGRGLQLLFYSVGIGQISSEVPQNLSASRPQDRQFILSSKKLLLSDSGFYLCAWGANMNYGYTFGSGTRLTVV.

The sample holds a few counts of this clonotype. The chain uses TRBV9 and TRBJ2-3, with a possible D match to TRBD1 (5 bases). V was cut by 0 bases and J by 4 bases, with 12 bases left in between. Germline CDR1 SGDLS, CDR2 YYNGEE. The CDR3 contains 15 residues. This chain's CDR3 is CASSVASQGADTQYF. In nucleotides, the CDR3 is TGTGCCAGCAGCGTAGCTTCACAAGGGGCAGATACGCAGTATTTT.

This clonotype has a single count. J is TRBJ2-7 and V is TRBV27; D may be TRBD1 (7 bases). This CDR3 comprises 10 residues. V lost 10 bases and J 7 bases, leaving 11 bases between the germline ends. CDR1 and CDR2 from the germline V gene are MNHEY and SMNVEV (reference sequence). The CDR3 region is CATQGGEQYF. The CDR3 nucleotides read TGTGCCACTCAGGGGGGTGAGCAGTACTTC.

With regard to this clonotype: One end of the junction varies from germline; a read error may be responsible. The V call is TRBV7-6, the J call TRBJ2-5; D unresolved. The CDR3 runs 14 residues. Germline assignment: CDR1 SGHVS and CDR2 FNYEAQ. CDR3 nucleotides: TGTGCCAGCAGCTTAGTTGCTAGTGTTGAGACCCAGCACTTC. Amino acids: CASSLVASVETQHF.

This sequence joins TRBV6-2 or TRBV6-3 and TRBJ2-2; D unresolved. Between the trimmed V and J ends, which lost 10 bases and 2 bases, there was a span of 17 bases. The CDR3 loop spans 15 amino acids. In germline, CDR1 is MNHEY, CDR2 SVGEGT. In DNA, the CDR3 is TGTGCCATAAGCCCCCGGACGGCAAACACCGGGGAGCTGTTTTTT. Its protein product is CAISPRTANTGELFF.

The rearrangement links TRBV7-2 to TRBJ1-4; maybe TRBD1 (6 bases). The CDR3 is made up of 15 amino acids. Deletions cut 1 base from V and 6 bases from J, with 12 bases between. Germline assignment: CDR1 SGHTA and CDR2 FQGNSA. CDR3 residues: CASSLDPGADEKLFF. The DNA for the CDR3 is TGTGCCAGCAGCTTAGATCCGGGGGCGGATGAAAAACTGTTTTTT.

The sample holds a few counts of this clonotype. J is TRBJ1-1 and V is TRBV24-1, with D perhaps TRBD1 (6 bases). This CDR3 is 14 amino acids long. Germline V gives CDR1 KGHDR, CDR2 SFDVKD. V lost 1 base and J lost 5, with 10 bases in between. CDR3 residues: CATSDLRGRTEAFF. The CDR3 DNA reads as TGTGCCACCAGTGATTTAAGGGGGAGGACTGAAGCTTTCTTT.

This clonotype came up a few times. The rearrangement joins TRBV7-8 to TRBJ2-1, with 10 bases aligning to TRBD1. The CDR3 is made up of 16 amino acids. Germline-derived CDR1 and CDR2 are SGHVS and FQNEAQ. V dropped 5 bases and J dropped 1; count of bases not matched to a gene: 5. The CDR3 reads CASSSRQGASYNEQFF. The CDR3 DNA sequence: TGTGCCAGCAGCAGCCGACAGGGGGCTTCCTACAATGAGCAGTTCTTC.

The rearrangement links TRBV27 to TRBJ2-7; 8 bases are a match to TRBD1. The CDR3 is 17 residues long. V shed 9 bases, J shed 7 bases, and the junction held 23 bases outside the gene matches. Germline CDR1 reads MNHEY; CDR2 reads SMNVEV (reference sequence). The CDR3 loop is CASRVRSYPGGVGEQYF. For the CDR3, the DNA is TGTGCCAGTAGGGTCCGCTCCTATCCAGGGGGCGTGGGGGAGCAGTACTTC.

This clonotype was seen a few times. The chain is built from TRBV27 and TRBJ2-5; perhaps TRBD1 as D (5 bases). Germline-derived CDR1 and CDR2 are MNHEY and SMNVEV (reference sequence). The V end lost 5 bases, the J end lost 4 bases, and 11 bases lay between the germline ends. The CDR3 runs to 13 residues. The CDR3 DNA is TGTGCCAGCAGTACAGGTTTTGGAGAGACCCAGTACTTC. Residues: CASSTGFGETQYF.

V usage is TRBV19 and J usage is TRBJ1-1; D may be TRBD1 (5 bases). This CDR3 spans 14 amino acids. V was trimmed by 6 bases and J by 2 bases, leaving 13 bases between them. The germline V gene encodes CDR1 LNHDA and CDR2 SQIVND (reference sequence). CDR3 sequence (DNA): TGTGCCAGTAGCTGGCGACAGAAAAACACTGAAGCTTTCTTT. Its protein product is CASSWRQKNTEAFF. Supplemented by reference TRBV19 and TRBJ1-1, the full variable domain reads DGGITQSPKYLFRKEGQNVTLSCEQNLNHDAMYWYRQDPGQGLRLIYYSQIVNDFQKGDIAEGYSVSREKKESFPLTVTSAQKNPTAFYLCASSWRQKNTEAFFGQGTRLTVV.

This chain joins TRBV29-1 and TRBJ2-1; D tentatively fits TRBD1 or TRBD2 (6 bases each). The germline CDR1 and CDR2 sequences are SQVTM and ANQGSEA. This CDR3 spans 14 amino acids. Trimming cost V 3 bases and J 14 bases, with 23 bases left between them. The CDR3 here is CSVDEARGTSRKFF. CDR3 in DNA: TGCAGCGTTGACGAGGCCCGGGGGACAAGTCGTAAGTTCTTC.

The rearrangement uses TRBV7-2 and TRBJ2-7; D is ambiguous. Trimming cost V 2 bases and J 2 bases, with 4 bases left between them. The CDR3 covers 12 residues. Looked up from germline, CDR1 is SGHTA and CDR2 is FQGNSA. The CDR3 reads CASSLIPYEQYF. CDR3 in DNA: TGTGCCAGCAGCTTAATACCCTACGAGCAGTACTTC.

A few counts support this clonotype. The rearrangement uses TRBV21-1 and TRBJ2-2; the table assigns TRBD1, which was not confirmed against the DNA. TRBV21-1 is termed a pseudogene. This CDR3 has 15 amino acids. This CDR3 is CASSTGQLNTGELFF. CDR3 DNA: TGTGCCAGCAGCACGGGACAGTTAAACACCGGGGAGCTGTTTTTT.

The V gene is TRBV5-8, the J gene TRBJ1-1; D not resolved. In germline, CDR1 is SGHTS, CDR2 YDEGEE. Trimming removed 7 bases at V and 8 bases at J, with 21 bases between. The CDR3 length is 14 residues. Here the CDR3 reads CASLRGSAGNEAFF. CDR3 DNA sequence: TGTGCCAGCCTCCGGGGTAGCGCCGGGAACGAAGCTTTCTTT. Full variable domain (outside the CDR3, taken from reference TRBV5-8 and TRBJ1-1): EAGVTQSPTHLIKTRGQQATLRCSPISGHTSVYWYQQALGLGLQFLLWYDEGEERNRGNFPPRFSGRQFPNYSSELNVNALELEDSALYLCASLRGSAGNEAFFGQGTRLTVV.

The chain's CDR3 is CASISGPGMGGYGYTF. CDR3 DNA: TGTGCCAGCATTTCGGGGCCAGGGATGGGCGGCTATGGCTACACCTTC. V and J are TRBV6-1 and TRBJ1-2; the D gene is possibly TRBD1 (5 bases). Germline CDR1 and CDR2: MNHNS and SASEGT. Trimming took off 7 bases at V and 4 bases at J, with 22 bases between the two ends. The CDR3 loop spans 16 amino acids.

On this clonotype itself: Compared with germline, one end of the junction differs, possibly owing to a read error. The chain has TRBV6-5 and TRBJ1-1, with 7 bases identical to TRBD1. The CDR3 spans 14 residues. Looked up from germline, CDR1 is MNHEY and CDR2 is SVGAGI. The CDR3: CASSYAGQSTETFF. The CDR3 coding sequence is TGTGCCAGCAGTTACGCGGGACAGAGCACTGAAACTTTCTTT.

The chain has TRBV7-9 and TRBJ1-1; the D is unclear. The CDR3 runs 12 residues. Between the trimmed V and J ends, which lost 1 base and 8 bases, there was a span of 8 bases. Germline values: CDR1 SEHNR, CDR2 FQNEAQ (reference sequence). The CDR3 nucleotides read TGTGCCAGCAGCTTAGTCAGCTCAGAAGCTTTCTTT. Protein product: CASSLVSSEAFF.

The CDR3 region is CASSSQKNTEAFF. The CDR3 DNA reads TGTGCCAGCAGCTCACAAAAAAACACTGAAGCTTTCTTT. V and J are TRBV7-3 and TRBJ1-1; unclear D gene. There are 13 residues in the CDR3. CDR1 is SGHTA and CDR2 is FQGTGA in the germline V gene. Trimming cost V 4 bases and J 2 bases, with 8 bases left between them.